The source of this T cell receptor beta chain is a study of T cells after yellow fever vaccination. Study details: Fractions of low cell number were prepared using SMART-Seq v4 Ultra Low Input. Overall study results and limits: Reappearance after the booster was seen for most primary-vaccination clones, at 96% CD4 and about 90% CD8.

TCRdb re-analysed the 5' RACE reads in MiXCR, keeping a single row per CDR3 protein. The table records about 340,000 distinct CDR3 sequences, around 4.1% of them present only once. Concerning this clonotype: The target antigen is unknown.

Germline CDR1 MNHEY, CDR2 SVGEGT. Trimming left V 7 bases short and J 4 bases short, with 16 bases between. This CDR3 is built from 15 residues. This rearrangement joins TRBV6-2 or TRBV6-3 to TRBJ2-2; the D is unclear. This material consisted of PBMCs, taken 5 days after the yellow fever booster vaccination. This TCR was sampled from a man aged 18 to 30 who received the YFV17D yellow fever vaccine. The DNA for the CDR3 is TGTGCCAGCATTGAGGCCCTTCGAGGCACCGGGGAGCTGTTTTTT. Translated, it gives CASIEALRGTGELFF.